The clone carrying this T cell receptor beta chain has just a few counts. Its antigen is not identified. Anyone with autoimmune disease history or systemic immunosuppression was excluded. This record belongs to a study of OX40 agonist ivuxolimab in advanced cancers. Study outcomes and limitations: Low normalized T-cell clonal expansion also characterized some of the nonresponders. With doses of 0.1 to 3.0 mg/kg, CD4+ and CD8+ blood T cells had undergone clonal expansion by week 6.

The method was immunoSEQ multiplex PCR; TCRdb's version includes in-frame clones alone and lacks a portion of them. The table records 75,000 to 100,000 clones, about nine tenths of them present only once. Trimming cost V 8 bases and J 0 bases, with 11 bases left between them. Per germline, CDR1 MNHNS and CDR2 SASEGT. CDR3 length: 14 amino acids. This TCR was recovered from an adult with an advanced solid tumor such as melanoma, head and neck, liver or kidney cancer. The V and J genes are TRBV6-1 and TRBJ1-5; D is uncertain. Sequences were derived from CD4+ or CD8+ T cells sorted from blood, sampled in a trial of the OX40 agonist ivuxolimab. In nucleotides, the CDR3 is TGTGCCAGCCGGCGGGGTCTTAGCAATCAGCCCCAGCATTTT. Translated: CASRRGLSNQPQHF.